The 30 T cell receptor beta chains given below trace back to one sample, sequenced in a study of T cell changes during pregnancy in multiple sclerosis. Generated by immunoSEQ multiplex PCR, the TCRdb table keeps only in-frame clones and is missing some. The table includes 80,000 or so clones, 90% to 95% detected once. Source: peripheral blood, taken before pregnancy. These receptor sequences come from a female donor with multiple sclerosis, enrolled in a pregnancy study.

The rearrangement uses TRBV19 and TRBJ1-5; 7 nucleotides line up with TRBD1. Trimming took 2 bases from V and 3 from J; bases not matched to a gene: 4. The germline CDR1 and CDR2 sequences are LNHDA and SQIVND (reference sequence). The CDR3 runs 15 residues. For the CDR3, the DNA is TGTGCCAGTAGTATATTCGGACAGGACAATCAGCCCCAGCATTTT. Translating it yields CASSIFGQDNQPQHF.

The V and J genes are TRBV7-2 and TRBJ2-5; 7 positions agree with TRBD1. With 4 bases clipped from V and 5 bases from J, the junction kept 10 bases outside the gene matches. This CDR3 has 15 amino acids. Per germline, CDR1 SGHTA and CDR2 FQGNSA. The CDR3 protein is CASSSAQGPRETQYF. The CDR3 coding sequence is TGTGCCAGCAGCTCGGCACAGGGGCCCCGGGAGACCCAGTACTTC.

This chain links TRBV6-5 with TRBJ1-1, with a weak D call TRBD1 (5 bases). The CDR3 has 14 residues. The germline V gene has CDR1 MNHEY and CDR2 SVGAGI. Trimming stripped 0 bases from V and 3 bases from J, with 8 bases between. CDR3 residues: CASSYSTGDTEAFF. CDR3 nucleotide sequence: TGTGCCAGCAGTTACTCGACGGGGGACACTGAAGCTTTCTTT.

This CDR3 is CASSTKRGGRKGGELFF. The DNA of the CDR3 is TGTGCCAGCAGCACCAAACGCGGGGGGCGCAAGGGCGGGGAGCTGTTTTTT. The V call is TRBV5-4, the J call TRBJ2-2; 8 bases are shared with TRBD2. The trim removed 4 bases at V and 7 bases at J, leaving 15 bases unmatched. The CDR3 loop spans 17 amino acids. Germline CDR1 is SGHNT and CDR2 is YYREEE (reference sequence).

The chain is built from TRBV6-1 and TRBJ2-5, with D possibly being TRBD1 (5 bases). The CDR3 extends over 15 amino acids. Trimming took off 5 bases at V and 2 bases at J, with 15 bases between the two ends. From germline, CDR1 is MNHNS and CDR2 SASEGT. The CDR3 spells CASSSRSGAQETQYF. In DNA form, the CDR3 reads TGTGCCAGCAGTTCCCGATCTGGGGCTCAAGAGACCCAGTACTTC.

The rearrangement joins TRBV2 to TRBJ2-5, with 10 bases matching TRBD2. The CDR3 spans 17 residues. CDR1 is SNHLY and CDR2 is FYNNEI in the germline V gene. The ends lost 2 bases at V and 5 bases at J; junction bases unmatched: 11. The CDR3 loop reads CASSERRLAGVGETQYF. The CDR3 nucleotides read TGTGCCAGCAGTGAAAGGCGGCTAGCGGGAGTTGGTGAGACCCAGTACTTC.

This clone showed up just once. V gene TRBV7-9 combines with J gene TRBJ1-2; no reliable D call. The CDR3 has 13 residues. The germline CDR1 and CDR2 sequences are SEHNR and FQNEAQ (reference sequence). The V and J ends lost 7 bases and 5 bases respectively, with 14 bases between them. Here the CDR3 DNA reads TGTGCCAGCACCCTAGACGGGTTTTATGGCTACACCTTC. This gives the protein CASTLDGFYGYTF.

The chain combines TRBV27 with TRBJ2-5; D unresolved. Trimming removed 4 bases at V and 0 bases at J, with 15 bases between. Germline lookup yields CDR1 MNHEY and CDR2 SMNVEV (reference sequence). This CDR3 is 16 amino acids long. CDR3 residues: CASSSQVTSNQETQYF. The CDR3 DNA follows: TGTGCCAGCAGTTCGCAGGTAACGAGTAACCAAGAGACCCAGTACTTC.

V and J are TRBV19 and TRBJ2-1; possible D gene TRBD2, 5 bases. The CDR3 is 13 residues long. V lost 3 bases, J lost 6 bases, and 9 bases lay in between. Germline V gene sequence: CDR1 LNHDA, CDR2 SQIVND (reference sequence). The chain's CDR3 is CASSMIAINEQFF. The DNA of the CDR3 is TGTGCCAGTAGTATGATAGCGATCAATGAGCAGTTCTTC.

The chain combines TRBV5-8 with TRBJ2-3; 9 bases agree with TRBD2. The CDR3 covers 10 residues. V was clipped by 6 bases and J by 14 bases; unmatched bases: 4. In germline, CDR1 is SGHTS, CDR2 YDEGEE. DNA for the CDR3: TGTGCCAGCACCCTAGCGGGGTGGTATTTT. It yields the protein CASTLAGWYF.

In its sample, this clone was seen a few times. V is TRBV5-6 and J is TRBJ1-1; 7 positions match TRBD1. Germline CDR1 reads SGHDT; CDR2 reads YYEEEE. This CDR3 is built from 14 residues. The trim removed 4 bases at V and 7 bases at J, leaving 10 bases unmatched. In nucleotides, the CDR3 is TGTGCCAGCAGCGAGGGACAGTCCAGGGGTGAAGCTTTCTTT. Translating it yields CASSEGQSRGEAFF.

The chain combines TRBV30 with TRBJ1-1; 7 bases line up with TRBD1. Per germline, CDR1 GTSNPN and CDR2 SVGIG (reference sequence). The CDR3 extends over 12 amino acids. Trimming took 8 bases from V and 4 from J; bases not matched to a gene: 7. The CDR3 nucleotides read TGTGCCATAGACAGGGTTGGCACTGAAGCTTTCTTT. Translation: CAIDRVGTEAFF.

The chain combines TRBV11-2 with TRBJ2-1, with 9 bases aligning to TRBD1. Germline V CDR1 and CDR2: SGHAT, FQNNGV. CDR3 length: 15 residues. The V and J ends lost 7 bases and 8 bases, in that order; junction bases with no gene match: 12. CDR3 amino acids: CASTYRDRALDEQFF. The CDR3 region has the DNA TGTGCCAGCACCTACCGGGACAGGGCGTTGGATGAGCAGTTCTTC.

The rearrangement links TRBV5-5 to TRBJ2-7, with TRBD2 as a possible D gene (5 bases). CDR3 length equals 16 residues. Trimming left V 4 bases short and J 0 bases short, with 17 bases between. Germline V lookup: CDR1 SGHKS, CDR2 YYEKEE (reference sequence). DNA for the CDR3: TGTGCCAGCAGCCTGGGAGCCGAGATGAGCTCCTACGAGCAGTACTTC. Its protein product is CASSLGAEMSSYEQYF.

The chain joins TRBV7-2 to TRBJ1-5, with D unresolved. The CDR3 totals 15 residues. With 1 base removed from V and 9 bases from J, the gap between germline ends came to 16 bases. Germline V gene sequence: CDR1 SGHTA, CDR2 FQGNSA. As DNA, the CDR3 is TGTGCCAGCAGCTTAGTGCGAGGATCTCTTAGGCCCCAGCATTTT. This gives the protein CASSLVRGSLRPQHF. Looking up the rest from reference TRBV7-2 and TRBJ1-5 gives the full variable domain: GAGVSQSPSNKVTEKGKDVELRCDPISGHTALYWYRQSLGQGLEFLIYFQGNSAPDKSGLPSDRFSAERTGGSVSTLTIQRTQQEDSAVYLCASSLVRGSLRPQHFGDGTRLSIL.

The V call is TRBV25-1, the J call TRBJ2-2; perhaps TRBD1 as D (5 bases). In germline, CDR1 is MGHDK, CDR2 SYGVNS. The CDR3 is made up of 14 amino acids. Trimming stripped 4 bases from V and 2 bases from J, with 8 bases between. CDR3 sequence reads: CASSAQGNTGELFF. CDR3 nucleotides: TGTGCCAGCAGTGCCCAGGGTAACACCGGGGAGCTGTTTTTT.

Only one count was recorded for this clone. The rearrangement uses TRBV18 and TRBJ1-1; 11 positions agree with TRBD1. Germline V CDR1 and CDR2: KGHSH, LQKENI. This CDR3 spans 14 amino acids. Trimming cost V 5 bases and J 4 bases; bases outside gene matches: 3. The CDR3 sequence is CASSGQGAGTEAFF. The CDR3 nucleotides are TGTGCCAGCTCAGGACAGGGGGCGGGCACTGAAGCTTTCTTT.

The CDR3 nucleotides are TGTGCCAGCAGCGTAGGTAGCGGGAGAAGTGGAGAGACCCAGTACTTC. Amino acid sequence: CASSVGSGRSGETQYF. The chain is built from TRBV9 and TRBJ2-5, with 9 bases fitting TRBD2. The CDR3 has 16 residues. Germline V gene lookup returns CDR1 SGDLS and CDR2 YYNGEE. V trimming: 0 bases; J trimming: 4 bases; junction bases outside the gene matches: 7.

This sequence joins TRBV18 and TRBJ2-5, with a tentative D call TRBD2 (5 bases). Germline CDR1 reads KGHSH; CDR2 reads LQKENI. This CDR3 has 14 amino acids. Trimming removed 0 bases from V and 3 bases from J, with 8 bases in between. This chain's CDR3 is CASSPPSGEETQYF. In DNA, the CDR3 is TGTGCCAGCTCACCACCGTCCGGGGAAGAGACCCAGTACTTC.

This rearrangement joins TRBV7-9 to TRBJ2-7; maybe TRBD2 (5 bases). Trimming removed 7 bases from V and 3 bases from J, with 19 bases in between. Looked up from germline, CDR1 is SEHNR and CDR2 is FQNEAQ (reference sequence). The CDR3 extends over 15 amino acids. CDR3 coding DNA: TGTGCCAGCACCCATAGTAGTGACTACAACTACGAGCAGTACTTC. Translated: CASTHSSDYNYEQYF.

The rearrangement joins TRBV19 to TRBJ1-1, with a possible D match to TRBD1 (5 bases). The germline V gene encodes CDR1 LNHDA and CDR2 SQIVND (reference sequence). The CDR3 length is 16 residues. Trimming removed 6 bases at V and 5 bases at J, with 22 bases between. The CDR3 here is CASRRGRGGIGTEAFF. CDR3 bases: TGTGCCAGTAGGAGGGGACGCGGGGGAATTGGGACTGAAGCTTTCTTT. Full variable domain (rest looked up from reference TRBV19 and TRBJ1-1): DGGITQSPKYLFRKEGQNVTLSCEQNLNHDAMYWYRQDPGQGLRLIYYSQIVNDFQKGDIAEGYSVSREKKESFPLTVTSAQKNPTAFYLCASRRGRGGIGTEAFFGQGTRLTVV.

The chain uses TRBV5-1 and TRBJ2-2, with unresolved D. Germline V gives CDR1 SGHRS, CDR2 YFSETQ. The CDR3 totals 13 residues. The V end was cut by 6 bases, the J end by 5 bases, with 11 bases between. CDR3 sequence reads: CASKRLSTGELFF. As DNA, the CDR3 is TGCGCCAGCAAGAGACTTTCAACCGGGGAGCTGTTTTTT.

At least ten counts were recorded for this clone. The chain links TRBV2 to TRBJ2-7; 9 positions match TRBD1. The CDR3 is made up of 18 amino acids. Trimming removed 4 bases from V and 9 bases from J; junction bases left unmatched: 22. Per the germline V gene, CDR1 is SNHLY and CDR2 is FYNNEI. For the CDR3, the DNA is TGTGCCAGCAGTGGAGGTCCCCTAAGTATGGACAGGGGAGGTCGGCAGTACTTC. It specifies CASSGGPLSMDRGGRQYF.

The CDR3 nucleotides are TGTGCCAGTAGTCTCGGGGTGAATGAGCAGTTCTTC. The encoded protein is CASSLGVNEQFF. The chain uses TRBV19 and TRBJ2-1, with a weak D call TRBD2 (5 bases). V was pared by 5 bases and J by 7 bases, with 9 bases between. Germline CDR1 reads LNHDA; CDR2 reads SQIVND (reference sequence). The CDR3 totals 12 residues. The full variable domain, with the rest looked up from reference TRBV19 and TRBJ2-1, is DGGITQSPKYLFRKEGQNVTLSCEQNLNHDAMYWYRQDPGQGLRLIYYSQIVNDFQKGDIAEGYSVSREKKESFPLTVTSAQKNPTAFYLCASSLGVNEQFFGPGTRLTVL.

This chain uses TRBV9 with TRBJ2-3, with D maybe TRBD2 (5 bases). This CDR3 spans 13 amino acids. Per the germline V gene, CDR1 is SGDLS and CDR2 is YYNGEE. The ends were cut back, 7 bases at V and 2 bases at J, with 11 bases in the middle. The DNA for the CDR3 is TGTGCCAGCGGTCGGGGAATCACAGATACGCAGTATTTT. Translation gives CASGRGITDTQYF.

This clone turned up a few times. J is TRBJ2-1 and V is TRBV4-3, with TRBD2 as a possible D gene (6 bases). Trimming removed 4 bases at V and 9 bases at J, with 10 bases between. Germline-derived CDR1 and CDR2 are LGHNA and YSLEER. CDR3 length equals 12 residues. Here the CDR3 reads CASSPGGAEQFF. In DNA form, the CDR3 reads TGCGCCAGCAGCCCCGGAGGGGCTGAGCAGTTCTTC.

The chain has TRBV5-1 and TRBJ2-3, with D maybe TRBD2 (5 bases). Per germline, CDR1 SGHRS and CDR2 YFSETQ. The germline V and J ends were trimmed by 4 bases and 4 bases, with 16 bases remaining between them. The CDR3 has 15 residues. CDR3 DNA sequence: TGCGCCAGCAGCAGAAGCGGAGCTGGGGCAGATACGCAGTATTTT. It codes for CASSRSGAGADTQYF.

The J gene is TRBJ2-5, the V gene TRBV30; D ambiguous. Between the trimmed V and J ends, which lost 2 bases and 5 bases, there was a span of 6 bases. CDR1 GTSNPN and CDR2 SVGIG come from the germline V gene (reference sequence). This CDR3 is built from 11 residues. The CDR3 loop is CAWSPSETQYF. CDR3 bases: TGTGCCTGGAGTCCTTCGGAGACCCAGTACTTC.

The chain recombines TRBV4-1 with TRBJ2-7; the D gene is possibly TRBD1 (6 bases). V was cut by 0 bases and J by 1 base, with 13 bases left in between. The germline CDR1 and CDR2 sequences are MGHRA and YSYEKL. This CDR3 spans 16 amino acids. CDR3 DNA: TGCGCCAGCAGCCAAGAAAGAAGAGGGGGATCCTACGAGCAGTACTTC. Translated, it gives CASSQERRGGSYEQYF.

The V and J genes are TRBV5-4 and TRBJ1-3; no definite D call. There are 14 residues in the CDR3. V was shortened by 2 bases and J by 1 base, with 7 bases between the two germline ends. Germline CDR1 and CDR2: SGHNT and YYREEE (reference sequence). The CDR3 protein is CASSFEKSGNTIYF. The CDR3 DNA is TGTGCCAGCAGCTTTGAGAAATCTGGAAACACCATATATTTT.